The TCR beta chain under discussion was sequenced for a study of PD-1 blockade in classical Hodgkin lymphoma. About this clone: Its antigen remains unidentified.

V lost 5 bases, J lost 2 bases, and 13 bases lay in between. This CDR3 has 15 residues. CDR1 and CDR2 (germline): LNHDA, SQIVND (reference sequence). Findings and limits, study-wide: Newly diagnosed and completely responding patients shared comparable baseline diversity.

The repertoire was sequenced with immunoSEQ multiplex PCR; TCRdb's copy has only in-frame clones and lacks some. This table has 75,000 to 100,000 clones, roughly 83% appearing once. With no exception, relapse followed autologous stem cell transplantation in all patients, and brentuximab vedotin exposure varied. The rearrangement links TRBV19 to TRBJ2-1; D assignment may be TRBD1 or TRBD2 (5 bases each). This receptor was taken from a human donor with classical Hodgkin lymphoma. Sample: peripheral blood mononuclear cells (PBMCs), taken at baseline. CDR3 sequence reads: CASSPRDATYNEQFF. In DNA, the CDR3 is TGTGCCAGTAGTCCCCGGGACGCAACCTACAATGAGCAGTTCTTC.